This TCR beta chain was captured by sequencing in a study of T cells in Graves' hyperthyroidism and ophthalmopathy. This clonotype was seen many times. Its antigen is undetermined. Hyperthyroidism, newly diagnosed and lasting under 2 months, affected patients aged 18 to 65. About 10 ml of fresh peripheral blood supplied the PBMCs. This CDR3 has 17 residues. V dropped 4 bases and J dropped 4; count of bases not matched to a gene: 7. From germline, CDR1 is MDHEN and CDR2 SYDVKM. The study's findings and limits: The majority of expanded thyroid clonotypes above 0.001 also appeared in blood.

There were TCR beta CDR3 regions amplified from RNA transcripts. The HTBI set primed first-round TCR CDR3 RT-PCR. TCRdb reanalysed the multiplex PCR reads using MiXCR and keeps one entry per CDR3 protein. The sample lists under 650,000 distinct CDR3 sequences, 15% to 20% occurring once. Sequenced material: blood. This chain joins TRBV28 and TRBJ2-5; 15 bases are shared with TRBD2. This clonotype originated in a woman aged 25 to 45 with Graves' hyperthyroidism. CDR3 nucleotides: TGTGCCAGCAGTTCAGGGACTAGCGGGAGGTCCGGAGAGACCCAGTACTTC. This translates into CASSSGTSGRSGETQYF.